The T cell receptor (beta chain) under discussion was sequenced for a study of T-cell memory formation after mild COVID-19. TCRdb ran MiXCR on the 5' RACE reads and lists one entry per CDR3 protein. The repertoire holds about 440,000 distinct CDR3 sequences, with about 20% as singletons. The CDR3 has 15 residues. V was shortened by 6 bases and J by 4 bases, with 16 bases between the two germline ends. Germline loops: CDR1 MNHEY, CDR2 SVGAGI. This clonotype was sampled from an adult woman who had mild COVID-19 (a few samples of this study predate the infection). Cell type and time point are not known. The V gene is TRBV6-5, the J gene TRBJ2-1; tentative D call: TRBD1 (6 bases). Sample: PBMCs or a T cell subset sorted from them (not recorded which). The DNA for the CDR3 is TGTGCCAGCAGCGATCCGGGACAACGATACAATGAGCAGTTCTTC. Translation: CASSDPGQRYNEQFF.